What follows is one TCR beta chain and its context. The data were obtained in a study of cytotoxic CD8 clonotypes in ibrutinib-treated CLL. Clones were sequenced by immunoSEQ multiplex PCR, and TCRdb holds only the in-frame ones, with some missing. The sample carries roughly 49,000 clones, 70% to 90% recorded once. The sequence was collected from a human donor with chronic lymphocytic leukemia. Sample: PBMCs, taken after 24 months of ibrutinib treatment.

This CDR3 reads CASSIVVTSGRVAYEQYF. The CDR3 DNA reads TGTGCCAGTAGTATAGTCGTTACTAGCGGGAGGGTGGCCTACGAGCAGTACTTC. This sequence joins TRBV19 and TRBJ2-7; 13 positions match TRBD2. The germline gives CDR1 LNHDA, CDR2 SQIVND (reference sequence). This CDR3 is 18 amino acids long. V lost 1 base and J lost 2; bases outside the gene matches: 8.